This TCR beta chain was recorded in a study of beta chain features in type 1 diabetes. In regard to this clone: Its antigen remains unknown.

CD45RO/CCR7/CD25/CD127/CD95/CD27 staining was used to isolate CD4+ naive, central memory, regulatory and stem cell-like memory cells by sorting. Notes on the study in general: Patients' naive, central memory and Treg TCRB repertoires seemed closer to one another than those of healthy donors. Across all four CD4+ subsets, people with type 1 diabetes showed modestly shorter TCRB CDR3s.

Expressed TCRB transcripts were sequenced, since all the RNA that had been isolated was reverse transcribed. An average approximately 4 million reads came from naive, central memory and regulatory T cell samples. Sequencing was performed with immunoSEQ multiplex PCR; in TCRdb, only in-frame clones are kept and a portion is missing. This sample has some 350,000 clones, with 13% found just once. Germline CDR1 and CDR2: KGHSH and LQKENI. The V gene lost 3 bases and the J gene lost 0 bases, with 20 bases spanning the gap. This CDR3 has 18 amino acids. The TCR sequence derives from a woman aged 18 to 35 with type 1 diabetes. The chain couples TRBV18 to TRBJ1-1, with D maybe TRBD1 (5 bases). The sequenced sample consisted of naive CD4+ T cells from blood. The DNA of the CDR3 is TGTGCCAGCTCACCCATCTTGAACAGGAATTACATGAACACTGAAGCTTTCTTT. This encodes CASSPILNRNYMNTEAFF.